The 2 T cell receptor beta chains given below trace back to one sample, sequenced in a study of cytomegalovirus exposure and HLA in healthy donors. 60 Vbeta and 13 Jbeta primers were used in PCR. This table comes from immunoSEQ multiplex PCR, and its TCRdb copy is limited to in-frame clones, with some not included. The sample consists of some 200,000 clones, 65% to 85% of them appearing once. Sequenced input: PBMCs. The source is a woman in her 30s in good health and CMV-seronegative.

The CDR3 DNA reads as TGTGCCAGCAGCTTTTATGTCCACGAGCAGTACTTC. Protein: CASSFYVHEQYF. J is TRBJ2-7 and V is TRBV5-6; D is unclear. The V gene lost 2 bases and the J gene lost 5 bases, with 8 bases spanning the gap. CDR3 length: 12 amino acids. Germline-derived CDR1 and CDR2 are SGHDT and YYEEEE. The full variable domain, its missing parts supplied by reference TRBV5-6 and TRBJ2-7, is DAGVTQSPTHLIKTRGQQVTLRCSPKSGHDTVSWYQQALGQGPQFIFQYYEEEERQRGNFPDRFSGHQFPNYSSELNVNALLLGDSALYLCASSFYVHEQYFGPGTRLTVT.

This clone has only one observation. The chain is built from TRBV7-2 and TRBJ2-7, with D uncertain. V was pared by 1 base and J by 4 bases, with 8 bases between. CDR1 and CDR2 (germline): SGHTA, FQGNSA. The CDR3 is 13 residues long. The CDR3 region is CASSLEPPYEQYF. The CDR3 nucleotides are TGTGCCAGCAGCTTAGAGCCCCCTTACGAGCAGTACTTC. Variable domain in full (rest from reference TRBV7-2 and TRBJ2-7): GAGVSQSPSNKVTEKGKDVELRCDPISGHTALYWYRQSLGQGLEFLIYFQGNSAPDKSGLPSDRFSAERTGGSVSTLTIQRTQQEDSAVYLCASSLEPPYEQYFGPGTRLTVT.